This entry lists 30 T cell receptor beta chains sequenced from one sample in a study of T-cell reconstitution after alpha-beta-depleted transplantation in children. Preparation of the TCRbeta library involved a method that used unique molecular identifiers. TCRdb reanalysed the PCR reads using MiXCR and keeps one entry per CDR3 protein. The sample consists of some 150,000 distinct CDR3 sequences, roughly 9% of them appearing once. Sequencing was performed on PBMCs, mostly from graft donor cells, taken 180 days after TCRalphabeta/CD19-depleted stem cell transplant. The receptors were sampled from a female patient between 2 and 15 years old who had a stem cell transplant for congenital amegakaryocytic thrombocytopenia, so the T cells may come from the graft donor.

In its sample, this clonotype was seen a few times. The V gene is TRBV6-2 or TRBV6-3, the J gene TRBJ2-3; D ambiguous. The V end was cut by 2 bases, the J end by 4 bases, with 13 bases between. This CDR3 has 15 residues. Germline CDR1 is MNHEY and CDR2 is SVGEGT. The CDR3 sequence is CASSYTPSTSDTQYF. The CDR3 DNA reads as TGTGCCAGCAGTTACACGCCTTCGACCTCAGATACGCAGTATTTT.

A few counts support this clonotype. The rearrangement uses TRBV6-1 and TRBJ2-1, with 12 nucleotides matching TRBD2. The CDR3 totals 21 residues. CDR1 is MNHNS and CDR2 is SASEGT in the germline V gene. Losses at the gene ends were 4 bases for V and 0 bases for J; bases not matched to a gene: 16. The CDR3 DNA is TGTGCCAGCAGTGTACCCGGCTGGACTAGCGGGACTTCGAGCTCCTACAATGAGCAGTTCTTC. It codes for CASSVPGWTSGTSSSYNEQFF.

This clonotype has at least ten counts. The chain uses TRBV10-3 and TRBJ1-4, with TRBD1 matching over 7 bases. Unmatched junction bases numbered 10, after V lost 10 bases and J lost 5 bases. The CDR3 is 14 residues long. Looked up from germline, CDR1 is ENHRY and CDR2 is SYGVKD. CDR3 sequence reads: CATADRVSNEKLFF. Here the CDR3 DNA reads TGTGCCACCGCAGACAGGGTTTCCAATGAAAAACTGTTTTTT.

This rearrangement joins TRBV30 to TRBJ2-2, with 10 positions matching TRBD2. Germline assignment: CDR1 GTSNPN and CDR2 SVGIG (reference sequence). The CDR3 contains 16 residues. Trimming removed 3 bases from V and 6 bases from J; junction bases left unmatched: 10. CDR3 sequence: CAWSQLAGGWAGELFF. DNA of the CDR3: TGTGCCTGGAGCCAATTAGCGGGAGGATGGGCCGGGGAGCTGTTTTTT.

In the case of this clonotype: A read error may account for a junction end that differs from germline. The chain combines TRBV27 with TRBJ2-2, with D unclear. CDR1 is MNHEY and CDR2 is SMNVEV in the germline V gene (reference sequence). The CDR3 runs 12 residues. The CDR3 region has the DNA TGTGCCGGCAGTTTTTCGGTCGGGGAGCTGTTTTTT. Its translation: CAGSFSVGELFF.

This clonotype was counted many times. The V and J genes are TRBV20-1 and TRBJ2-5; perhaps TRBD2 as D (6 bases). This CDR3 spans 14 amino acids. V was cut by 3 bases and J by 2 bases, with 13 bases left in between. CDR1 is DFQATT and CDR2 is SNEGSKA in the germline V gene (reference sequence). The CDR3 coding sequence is TGCAGTGCTAGGGTCCTAGCGAGGCAAGAGACCCAGTACTTC. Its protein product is CSARVLARQETQYF.

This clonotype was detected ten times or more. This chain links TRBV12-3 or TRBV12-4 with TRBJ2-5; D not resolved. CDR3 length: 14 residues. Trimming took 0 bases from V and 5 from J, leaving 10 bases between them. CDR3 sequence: CASSLATSLETQYF. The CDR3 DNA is TGTGCCAGCAGTTTAGCTACTTCGTTGGAGACCCAGTACTTC.

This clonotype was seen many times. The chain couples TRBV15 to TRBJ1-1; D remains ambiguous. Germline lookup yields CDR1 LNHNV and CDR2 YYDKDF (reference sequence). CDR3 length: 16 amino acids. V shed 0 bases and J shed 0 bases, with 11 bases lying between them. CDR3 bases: TGTGCCACCAGCAGAGATCGAATAGCAATGAACACTGAAGCTTTCTTT. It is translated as CATSRDRIAMNTEAFF.

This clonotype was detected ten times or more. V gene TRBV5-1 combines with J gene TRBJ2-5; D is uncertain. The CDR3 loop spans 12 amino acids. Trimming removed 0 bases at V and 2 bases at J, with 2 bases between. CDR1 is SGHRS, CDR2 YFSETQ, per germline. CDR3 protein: CASSLVQETQYF. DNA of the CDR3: TGCGCCAGCAGCTTGGTACAAGAGACCCAGTACTTC.

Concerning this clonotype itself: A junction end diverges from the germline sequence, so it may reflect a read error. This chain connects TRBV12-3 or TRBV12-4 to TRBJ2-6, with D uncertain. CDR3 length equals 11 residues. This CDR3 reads CASSWANGLTF. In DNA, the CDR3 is TGTGCCAGCAGTTGGGCCAACGGCCTGACTTTC.

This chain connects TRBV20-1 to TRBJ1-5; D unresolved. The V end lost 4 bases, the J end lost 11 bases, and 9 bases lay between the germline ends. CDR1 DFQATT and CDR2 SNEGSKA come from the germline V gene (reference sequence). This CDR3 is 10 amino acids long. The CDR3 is CSAIDEAQHF. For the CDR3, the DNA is TGCAGTGCTATTGACGAGGCCCAGCATTTT.

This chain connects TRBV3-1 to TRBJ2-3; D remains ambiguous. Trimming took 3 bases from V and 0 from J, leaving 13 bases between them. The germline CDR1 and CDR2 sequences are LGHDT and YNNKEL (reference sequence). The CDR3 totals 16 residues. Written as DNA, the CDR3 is TGTGCCAGCAGCCACCTCCGTTCACCTAGCACAGATACGCAGTATTTT. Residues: CASSHLRSPSTDTQYF.

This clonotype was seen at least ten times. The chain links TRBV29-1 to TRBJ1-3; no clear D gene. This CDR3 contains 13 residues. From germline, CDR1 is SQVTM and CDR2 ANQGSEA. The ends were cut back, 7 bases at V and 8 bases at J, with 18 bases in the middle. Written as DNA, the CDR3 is TGCAGCGCCCTTGGGATTGTGCCGGACACCATATATTTT. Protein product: CSALGIVPDTIYF.

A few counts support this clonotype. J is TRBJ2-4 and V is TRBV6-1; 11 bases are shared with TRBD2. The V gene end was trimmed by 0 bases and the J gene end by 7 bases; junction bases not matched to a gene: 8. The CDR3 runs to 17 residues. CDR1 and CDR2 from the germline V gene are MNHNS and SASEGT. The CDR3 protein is CASSEAVVAGGVNIQYF. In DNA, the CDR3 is TGTGCCAGCAGTGAAGCGGTAGTAGCGGGAGGGGTGAACATTCAGTACTTC.

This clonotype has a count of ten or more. In nucleotides, the CDR3 is TGCGCCAGCAGCTGGGGGGGACTAGCGACCCCTAGCACAGATACGCAGTATTTT. It yields the protein CASSWGGLATPSTDTQYF. This sequence joins TRBV5-1 and TRBJ2-3; TRBD2 agrees at 10 bases. This CDR3 region has 18 residues. CDR1 and CDR2 (germline): SGHRS, YFSETQ. Unmatched junction bases numbered 10, after V lost 3 bases and J lost 0 bases.

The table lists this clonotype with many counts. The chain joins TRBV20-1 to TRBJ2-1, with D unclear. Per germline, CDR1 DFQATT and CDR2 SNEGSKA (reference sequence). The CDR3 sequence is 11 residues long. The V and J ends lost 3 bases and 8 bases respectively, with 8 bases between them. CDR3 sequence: CSARKSYEQFF. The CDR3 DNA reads TGCAGTGCTAGGAAAAGCTATGAGCAGTTCTTC.

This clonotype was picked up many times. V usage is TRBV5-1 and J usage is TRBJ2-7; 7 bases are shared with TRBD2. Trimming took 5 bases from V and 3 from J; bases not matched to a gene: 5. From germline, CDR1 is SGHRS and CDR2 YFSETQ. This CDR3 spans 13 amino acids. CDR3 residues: CASSSGLNYEQYF. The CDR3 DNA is TGCGCCAGCAGTTCGGGACTAAACTACGAGCAGTACTTC.

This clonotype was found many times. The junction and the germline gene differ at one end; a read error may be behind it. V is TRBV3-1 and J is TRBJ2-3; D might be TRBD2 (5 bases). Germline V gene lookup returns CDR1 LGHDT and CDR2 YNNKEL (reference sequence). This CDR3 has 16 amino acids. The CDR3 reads CASSQASRRSTDTQYF. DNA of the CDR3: TGTGCCAGCAGTCAAGCATCACGGAGGAGCACAGATACGCAGTATTTT.

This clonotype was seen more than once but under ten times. CDR3 nucleotides: TGCGCCAGCAGCGGATCTTTAGCGAGGGAGCAGTACTTC. This sequence encodes CASSGSLAREQYF. The J gene is TRBJ2-7, the V gene TRBV4-3, with D perhaps TRBD2 (5 bases). Germline values: CDR1 LGHNA, CDR2 YSLEER. This CDR3 has 13 residues. V lost 5 bases to trimming and J lost 7 bases, with 15 bases between them.

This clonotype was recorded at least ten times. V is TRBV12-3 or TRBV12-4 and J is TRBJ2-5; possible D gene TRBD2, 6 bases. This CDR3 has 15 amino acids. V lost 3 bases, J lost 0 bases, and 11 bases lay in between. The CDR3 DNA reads TGTGCCAGCAGTTTCCCGTTAGCGGACCAAGAGACCCAGTACTTC. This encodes CASSFPLADQETQYF.

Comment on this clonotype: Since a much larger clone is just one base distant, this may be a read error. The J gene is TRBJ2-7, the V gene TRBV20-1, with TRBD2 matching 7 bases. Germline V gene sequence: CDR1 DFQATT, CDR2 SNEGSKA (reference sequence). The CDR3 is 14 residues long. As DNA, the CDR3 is TGCAGTGCTAGAGGGGATGGAGGGGACTACGAGCATTACTTC. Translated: CSARGDGGDYEHYF.

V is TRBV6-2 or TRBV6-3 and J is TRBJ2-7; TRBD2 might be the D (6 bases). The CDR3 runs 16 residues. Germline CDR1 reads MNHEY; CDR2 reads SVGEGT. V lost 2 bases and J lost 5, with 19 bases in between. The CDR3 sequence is CASSYDPRDWANEQYF. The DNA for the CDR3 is TGTGCCAGCAGTTACGACCCAAGGGACTGGGCAAACGAGCAGTACTTC.

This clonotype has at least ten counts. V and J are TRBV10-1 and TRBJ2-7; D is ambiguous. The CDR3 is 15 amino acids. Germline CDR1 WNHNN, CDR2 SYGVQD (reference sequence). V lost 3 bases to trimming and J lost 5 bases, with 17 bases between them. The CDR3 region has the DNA TGCGCCAGCAGTGAATCTGGGAAAGCGTCTAACGAGCAGTACTTC. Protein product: CASSESGKASNEQYF.

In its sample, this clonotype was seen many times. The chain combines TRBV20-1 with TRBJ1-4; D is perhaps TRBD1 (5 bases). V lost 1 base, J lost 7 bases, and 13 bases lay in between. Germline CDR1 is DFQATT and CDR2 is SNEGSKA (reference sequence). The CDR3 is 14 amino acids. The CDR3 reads CSARVRGVGEKLFF. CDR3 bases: TGCAGTGCTAGAGTAAGGGGAGTCGGTGAAAAACTGTTTTTT.

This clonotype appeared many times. This CDR3 is CASSLPGFIGYNEQFF. CDR3 coding DNA: TGTGCCAGCAGCCTCCCTGGGTTTATTGGGTACAATGAGCAGTTCTTC. The chain links TRBV6-2 or TRBV6-3 to TRBJ2-1; no clear D. V was cut by 6 bases and J by 4 bases, with 19 bases left in between. CDR1 MNHEY and CDR2 SVGEGT come from the germline V gene. CDR3 length equals 16 residues.

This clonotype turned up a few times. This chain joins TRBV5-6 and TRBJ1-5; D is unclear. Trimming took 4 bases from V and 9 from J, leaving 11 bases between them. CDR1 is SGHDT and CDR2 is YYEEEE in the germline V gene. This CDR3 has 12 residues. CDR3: CASSVFPGPQHF. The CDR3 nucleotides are TGTGCCAGCAGCGTCTTCCCGGGGCCCCAGCATTTT.

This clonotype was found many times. The CDR3 nucleotides are TGCGCCAGCAGCCAGAACAGGGGGAGTGCAACTAATGAAAAACTGTTTTTT. It yields the protein CASSQNRGSATNEKLFF. This chain links TRBV4-3 with TRBJ1-4; the match to TRBD1 covers 8 bases. J gave up 0 bases and V 3 bases, and 6 bases lay outside the gene matches. This CDR3 has 17 amino acids. Looked up from germline, CDR1 is LGHNA and CDR2 is YSLEER.

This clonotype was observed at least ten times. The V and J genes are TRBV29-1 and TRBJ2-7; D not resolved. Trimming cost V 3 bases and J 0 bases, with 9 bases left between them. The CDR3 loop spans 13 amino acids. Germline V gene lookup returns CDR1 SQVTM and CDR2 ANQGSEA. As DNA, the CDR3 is TGCAGCGTTGAGGATGGCTTCTCCTACGAGCAGTACTTC. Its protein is CSVEDGFSYEQYF.

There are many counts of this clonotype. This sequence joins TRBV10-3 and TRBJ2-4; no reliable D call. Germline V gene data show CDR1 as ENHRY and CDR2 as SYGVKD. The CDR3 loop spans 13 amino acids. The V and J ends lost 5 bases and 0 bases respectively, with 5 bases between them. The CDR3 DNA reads TGTGCCATCAGTAGCGCAGCCAAAAACATTCAGTACTTC. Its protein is CAISSAAKNIQYF.

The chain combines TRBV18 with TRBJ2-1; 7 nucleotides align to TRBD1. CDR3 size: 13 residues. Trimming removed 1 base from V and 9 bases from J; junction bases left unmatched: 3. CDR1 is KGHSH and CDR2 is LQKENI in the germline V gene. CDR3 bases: TGTGCCAGCTCACCACAGGGGGCAGGTGAGCAGTTCTTC. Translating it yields CASSPQGAGEQFF.